Each of the 8 T cell receptor beta chains below was sequenced from the same sample in a study of blood T cell repertoires in COVID-19. Libraries were prepared by immunoSEQ multiplex PCR; TCRdb keeps only in-frame clonotypes and omits some of them. The sample shows approximately 200,000 clones, approximately 86% of them seen only once. The material sequenced was peripheral blood. Receptors originate from a woman younger than 45 with active or convalescent COVID-19.

Written as DNA, the CDR3 is TGTGCCAGCCTACAGGGTTTAGGGAACACTGAAGCTTTCTTT. Residues: CASLQGLGNTEAFF. This chain uses TRBV2 with TRBJ1-1; possibly TRBD1 for D (6 bases). Deletions cut 8 bases from V and 1 base from J, with 14 bases between. Germline V gives CDR1 SNHLY, CDR2 FYNNEI. This CDR3 is 14 amino acids long.

The chain uses TRBV27 and TRBJ1-1; 8 nucleotides match TRBD1. The CDR3 runs to 17 residues. The germline V gene has CDR1 MNHEY and CDR2 SMNVEV (reference sequence). V lost 5 bases, J lost 4 bases, and 15 bases stayed unmatched. This CDR3 is CASSPIPGGVGTTEAFF. The CDR3 DNA reads TGTGCCAGCAGTCCAATCCCAGGGGGCGTAGGGACCACTGAAGCTTTCTTT.

This clone was counted only a few times. The chain uses TRBV18 and TRBJ1-2, with D possibly being TRBD1 (6 bases). The CDR3 is 13 amino acids. V was clipped by 3 bases and J by 6 bases, with 11 bases between them. Germline assignment: CDR1 KGHSH and CDR2 LQKENI. The CDR3 region has the DNA TGTGCCAGCTCACCTATTGGGGGCGATGGCTACACCTTC. This gives the protein CASSPIGGDGYTF.

This chain links TRBV4-1 with TRBJ2-2; 9 nucleotides match TRBD1. Looked up from germline, CDR1 is MGHRA and CDR2 is YSYEKL. The CDR3 runs to 14 residues. The J segment lost 7 bases and the V segment lost 8 bases, leaving 8 bases of the junction unmatched. The CDR3 protein is CASRVQGASGELFF. The CDR3 nucleotides read TGCGCCAGCCGAGTACAGGGGGCGAGCGGGGAGCTGTTTTTT.

The rearrangement joins TRBV11-2 to TRBJ1-4; D is ambiguous. Between the trimmed V and J ends, which lost 1 base and 0 bases, there was a span of 6 bases. The CDR3 is 15 residues long. Germline-derived CDR1 and CDR2 are SGHAT and FQNNGV. CDR3 nucleotide sequence: TGTGCCAGCAGCTTAGGAGTAACAACTAATGAAAAACTGTTTTTT. This sequence encodes CASSLGVTTNEKLFF.

The rearrangement uses TRBV2 and TRBJ2-1, with a possible D match to TRBD2 (5 bases). Trimming left V 2 bases short and J 4 bases short, with 12 bases between. Germline V gene data show CDR1 as SNHLY and CDR2 as FYNNEI. This CDR3 comprises 15 residues. The CDR3 coding sequence is TGTGCCAGCAGTGAACTAGCAGTTCCATACAATGAGCAGTTCTTC. This gives the protein CASSELAVPYNEQFF.

The chain has TRBV10-2 and TRBJ1-5; D remains ambiguous. The CDR3 is made up of 17 amino acids. Germline V gene lookup returns CDR1 WSHSY and CDR2 SAAADI. V lost 2 bases to trimming and J lost 0 bases, with 14 bases between them. The CDR3 DNA reads TGCGCCAGCAGTGAGACGGGTGGACTGGATAGCAATCAGCCCCAGCATTTT. Encoded protein: CASSETGGLDSNQPQHF.

This chain joins TRBV30 and TRBJ1-4; D remains ambiguous. The V end lost 1 base, the J end lost 6 bases, and 9 bases lay between the germline ends. Germline assignment: CDR1 GTSNPN and CDR2 SVGIG (reference sequence). The CDR3 runs to 13 residues. In DNA, the CDR3 is TGTGCCTGGAGTGGTCTTTCGGATGAAAAACTGTTTTTT. Its protein is CAWSGLSDEKLFF.